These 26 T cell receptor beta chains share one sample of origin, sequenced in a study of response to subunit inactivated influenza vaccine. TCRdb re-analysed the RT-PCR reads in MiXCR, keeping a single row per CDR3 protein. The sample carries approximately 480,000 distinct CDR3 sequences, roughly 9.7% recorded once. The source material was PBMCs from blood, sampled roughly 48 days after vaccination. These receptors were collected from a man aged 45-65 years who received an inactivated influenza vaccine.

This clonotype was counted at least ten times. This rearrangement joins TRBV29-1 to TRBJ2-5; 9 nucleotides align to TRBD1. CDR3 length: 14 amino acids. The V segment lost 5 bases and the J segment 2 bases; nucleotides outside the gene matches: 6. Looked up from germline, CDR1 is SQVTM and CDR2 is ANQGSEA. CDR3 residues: CSVRRQGGQETQYF. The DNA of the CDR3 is TGCAGCGTTCGCCGACAGGGGGGACAAGAGACCCAGTACTTC.

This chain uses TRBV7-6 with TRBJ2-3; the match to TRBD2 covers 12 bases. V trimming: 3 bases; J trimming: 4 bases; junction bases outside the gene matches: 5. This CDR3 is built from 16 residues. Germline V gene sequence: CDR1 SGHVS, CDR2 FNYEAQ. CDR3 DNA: TGTGCCAGCAGCTTCCGACTAGCGGGGGCCTCAGATACGCAGTATTTT. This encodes CASSFRLAGASDTQYF.

CDR3: CASKAGGREQYF. The CDR3 DNA is TGTGCCAGCAAGGCGGGGGGGCGCGAGCAGTACTTC. The chain has TRBV28 and TRBJ2-7, with 9 bases identical to TRBD2. Germline V gene lookup returns CDR1 MDHEN and CDR2 SYDVKM. J lost 6 bases, V lost 7 bases, and 4 bases had no gene match. The CDR3 is made up of 12 amino acids.

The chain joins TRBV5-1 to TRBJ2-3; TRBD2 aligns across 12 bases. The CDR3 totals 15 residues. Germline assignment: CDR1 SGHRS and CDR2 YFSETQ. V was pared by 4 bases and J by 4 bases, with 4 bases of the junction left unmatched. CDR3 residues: CASSRTSGNADTQYF. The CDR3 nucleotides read TGCGCCAGCAGCCGGACTAGCGGGAATGCAGATACGCAGTATTTT.

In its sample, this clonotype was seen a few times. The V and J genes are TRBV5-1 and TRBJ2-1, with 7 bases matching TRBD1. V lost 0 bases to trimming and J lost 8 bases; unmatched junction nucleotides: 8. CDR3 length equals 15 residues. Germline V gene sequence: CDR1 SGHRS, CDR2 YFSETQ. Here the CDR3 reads CASSLAAGGNDEQFF. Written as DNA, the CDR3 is TGCGCCAGCAGCTTGGCGGCAGGGGGAAATGATGAGCAGTTCTTC.

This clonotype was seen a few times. DNA for the CDR3: TGCAGCGTTGATAACAGGGACGAGCAGTACTTC. Protein product: CSVDNRDEQYF. This chain joins TRBV29-1 and TRBJ2-7, with D possibly matching TRBD1 (6 bases). The CDR3 has 11 residues. CDR1 is SQVTM and CDR2 is ANQGSEA in the germline V gene. V gave up 3 bases and J gave up 5 bases, with 8 bases separating them.

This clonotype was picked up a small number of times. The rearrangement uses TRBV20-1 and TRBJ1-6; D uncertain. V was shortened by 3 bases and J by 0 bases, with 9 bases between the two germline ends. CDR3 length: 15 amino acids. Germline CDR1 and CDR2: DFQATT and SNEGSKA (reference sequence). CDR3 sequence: CSARGRSSYNSPLHF. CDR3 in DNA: TGCAGTGCTAGGGGTAGAAGCTCCTATAATTCACCCCTCCACTTT.

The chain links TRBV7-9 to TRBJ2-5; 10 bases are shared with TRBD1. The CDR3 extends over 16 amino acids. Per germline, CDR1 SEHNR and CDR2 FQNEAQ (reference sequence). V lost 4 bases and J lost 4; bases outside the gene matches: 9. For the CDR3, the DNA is TGTGCCAGCAGCTCCCGGGACAGGGGCGTCAGAGAGACCCAGTACTTC. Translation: CASSSRDRGVRETQYF.

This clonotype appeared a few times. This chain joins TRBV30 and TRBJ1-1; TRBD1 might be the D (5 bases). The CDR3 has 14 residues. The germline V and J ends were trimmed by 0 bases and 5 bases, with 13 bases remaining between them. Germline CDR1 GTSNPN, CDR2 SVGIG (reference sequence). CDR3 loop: CAWSVGRGKTEAFF. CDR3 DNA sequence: TGTGCCTGGAGTGTAGGGCGGGGGAAAACTGAAGCTTTCTTT.

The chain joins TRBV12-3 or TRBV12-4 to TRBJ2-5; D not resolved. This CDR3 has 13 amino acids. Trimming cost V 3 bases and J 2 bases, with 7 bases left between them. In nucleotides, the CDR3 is TGTGCCAGCAGTTTTAAACTTCAAGAGACCCAGTACTTC. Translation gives CASSFKLQETQYF.

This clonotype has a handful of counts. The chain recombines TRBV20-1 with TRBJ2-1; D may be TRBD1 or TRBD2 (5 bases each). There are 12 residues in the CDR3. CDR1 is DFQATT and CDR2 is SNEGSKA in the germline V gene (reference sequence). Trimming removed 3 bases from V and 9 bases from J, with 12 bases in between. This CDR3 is CSASARGSEQFF. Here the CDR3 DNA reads TGCAGTGCTAGTGCGAGGGGATCTGAGCAGTTCTTC.

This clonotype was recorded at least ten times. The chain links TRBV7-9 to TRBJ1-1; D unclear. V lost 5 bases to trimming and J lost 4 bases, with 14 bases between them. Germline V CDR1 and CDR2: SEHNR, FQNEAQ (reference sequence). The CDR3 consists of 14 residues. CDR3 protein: CASSPPIMATEAFF. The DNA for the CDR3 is TGTGCCAGCAGCCCCCCCATTATGGCCACTGAAGCTTTCTTT.

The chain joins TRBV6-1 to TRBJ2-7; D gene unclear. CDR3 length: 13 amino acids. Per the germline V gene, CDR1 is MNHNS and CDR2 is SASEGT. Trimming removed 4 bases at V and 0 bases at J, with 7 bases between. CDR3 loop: CASSVRVSYEQYF. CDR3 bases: TGTGCCAGCAGTGTTAGGGTCTCCTACGAGCAGTACTTC.

DNA for the CDR3: TGCGCCAGCAGCCAAGGAAGGGTATCTGGGGCCAACGTCCTGACTTTC. This gives the protein CASSQGRVSGANVLTF. V gene TRBV4-1 combines with J gene TRBJ2-6; D remains ambiguous. The germline CDR1 and CDR2 sequences are MGHRA and YSYEKL. This CDR3 region has 16 residues. The ends were cut back, 1 base at V and 1 base at J, with 8 bases in the middle.

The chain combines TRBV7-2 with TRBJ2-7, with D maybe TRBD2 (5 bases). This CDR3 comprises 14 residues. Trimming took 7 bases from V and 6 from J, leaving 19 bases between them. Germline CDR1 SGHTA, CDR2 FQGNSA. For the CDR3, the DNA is TGTGCCAGCACCATCTCCCCCGGGGTTCTCGAGCAGTACTTC. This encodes CASTISPGVLEQYF. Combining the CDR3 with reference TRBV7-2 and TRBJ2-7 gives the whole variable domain GAGVSQSPSNKVTEKGKDVELRCDPISGHTALYWYRQSLGQGLEFLIYFQGNSAPDKSGLPSDRFSAERTGGSVSTLTIQRTQQEDSAVYLCASTISPGVLEQYFGPGTRLTVT.

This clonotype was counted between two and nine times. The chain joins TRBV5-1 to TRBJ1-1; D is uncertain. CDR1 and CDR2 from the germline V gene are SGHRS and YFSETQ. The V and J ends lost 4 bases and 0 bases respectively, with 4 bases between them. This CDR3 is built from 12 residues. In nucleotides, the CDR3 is TGCGCCAGCAGCGCGATGAACACTGAAGCTTTCTTT. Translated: CASSAMNTEAFF.

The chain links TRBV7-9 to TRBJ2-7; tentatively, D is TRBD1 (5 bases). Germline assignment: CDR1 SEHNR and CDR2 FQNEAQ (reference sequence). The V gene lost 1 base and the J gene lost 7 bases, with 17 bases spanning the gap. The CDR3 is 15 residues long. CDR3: CASSLVPGLVGEQYF. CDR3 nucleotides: TGTGCCAGCAGCTTAGTCCCAGGGCTAGTAGGAGAGCAGTACTTC. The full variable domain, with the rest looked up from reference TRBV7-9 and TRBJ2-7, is DTGVSQNPRHKITKRGQNVTFRCDPISEHNRLYWYRQTLGQGPEFLTYFQNEAQLEKSRLLSDRFSAERPKGSFSTLEIQRTEQGDSAMYLCASSLVPGLVGEQYFGPGTRLTVT.

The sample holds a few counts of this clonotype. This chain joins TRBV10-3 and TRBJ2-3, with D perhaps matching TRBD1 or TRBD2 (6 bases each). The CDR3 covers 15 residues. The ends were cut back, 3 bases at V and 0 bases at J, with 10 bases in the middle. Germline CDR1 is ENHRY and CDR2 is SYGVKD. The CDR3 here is CAISESGASTDTQYF. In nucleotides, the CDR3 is TGTGCCATCAGTGAATCGGGGGCTAGCACAGATACGCAGTATTTT.

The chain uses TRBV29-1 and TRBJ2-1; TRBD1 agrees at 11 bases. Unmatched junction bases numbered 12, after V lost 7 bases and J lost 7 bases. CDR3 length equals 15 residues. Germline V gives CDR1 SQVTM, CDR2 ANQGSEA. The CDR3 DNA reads TGCAGCGCCCGTGAAGGACAGGGGGCGCAGAATGAGCAGTTCTTC. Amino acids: CSAREGQGAQNEQFF.

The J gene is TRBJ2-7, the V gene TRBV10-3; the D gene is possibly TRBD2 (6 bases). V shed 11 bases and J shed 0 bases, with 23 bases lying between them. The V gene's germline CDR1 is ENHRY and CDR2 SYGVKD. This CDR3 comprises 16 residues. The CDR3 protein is CAAPGGKLTPSYEQYF. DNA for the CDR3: TGTGCCGCTCCCGGGGGAAAGCTAACCCCCTCCTACGAGCAGTACTTC.

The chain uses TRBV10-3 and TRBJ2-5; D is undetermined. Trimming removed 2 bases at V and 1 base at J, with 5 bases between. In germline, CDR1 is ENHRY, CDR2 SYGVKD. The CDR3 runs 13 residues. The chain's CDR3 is CAISERFQETQYF. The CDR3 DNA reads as TGTGCCATCAGTGAGCGATTCCAAGAGACCCAGTACTTC.

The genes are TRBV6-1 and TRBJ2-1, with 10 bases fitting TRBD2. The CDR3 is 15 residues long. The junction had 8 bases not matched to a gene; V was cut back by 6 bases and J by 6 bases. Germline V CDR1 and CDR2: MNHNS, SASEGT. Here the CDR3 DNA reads TGTGCCAGCAGCCGCCTAGCGGGAGCTCGCAATGAGCAGTTCTTC. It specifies CASSRLAGARNEQFF.

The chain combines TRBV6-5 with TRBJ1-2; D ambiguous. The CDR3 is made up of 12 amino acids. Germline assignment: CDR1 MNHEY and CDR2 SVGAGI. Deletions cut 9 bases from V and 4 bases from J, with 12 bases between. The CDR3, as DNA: TGTGCCAGTTCCCAATCTGGCTATGGCTACACCTTC. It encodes CASSQSGYGYTF.

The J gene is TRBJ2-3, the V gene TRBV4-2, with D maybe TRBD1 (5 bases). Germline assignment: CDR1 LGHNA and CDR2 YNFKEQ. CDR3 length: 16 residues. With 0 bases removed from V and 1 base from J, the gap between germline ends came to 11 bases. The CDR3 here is CASSQDPGSRTDTQYF. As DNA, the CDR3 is TGTGCCAGCAGCCAAGATCCAGGGTCCCGCACAGATACGCAGTATTTT.

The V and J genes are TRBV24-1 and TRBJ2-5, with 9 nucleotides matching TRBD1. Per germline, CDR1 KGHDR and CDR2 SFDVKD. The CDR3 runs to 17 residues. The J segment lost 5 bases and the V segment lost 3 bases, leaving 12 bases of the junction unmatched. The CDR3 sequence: CATSDTGTGFLSETQYF. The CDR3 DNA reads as TGTGCCACCAGTGATACCGGGACAGGGTTTCTTTCGGAGACCCAGTACTTC.

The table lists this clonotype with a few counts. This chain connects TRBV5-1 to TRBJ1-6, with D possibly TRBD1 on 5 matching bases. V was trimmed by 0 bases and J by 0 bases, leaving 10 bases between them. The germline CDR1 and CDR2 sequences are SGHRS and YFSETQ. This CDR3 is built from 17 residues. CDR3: CASSLDKGSSYNSPLHF. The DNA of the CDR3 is TGCGCCAGCAGCTTGGACAAGGGGAGCTCCTATAATTCACCCCTCCACTTT.